This entry is about one T cell receptor beta chain. No cognate antigen has been identified for it. No clone much larger than this one lies a single base away; base qualities are absent. This record comes from a study of CD8+ T cells in alopecia areata (dated by TCRdb to 2017 to 2018). About the investigation overall: The treated patients, all with moderate-to-severe alopecia areata, were enrolled in an open-label pilot trial of oral tofacitinib given at 5 to 10 mg twice daily. Patients stayed on tofacitinib for 6 to 18 months and then had 6 months of follow-up off drug so that delayed response and recurrence could be assessed. High-throughput TCRbeta sequencing was used to examine T cell clonal expansion in alopecia areata in both the C3H/HeJ mouse model and human patients. Tofacitinib-treated patients had biopsies at baseline and at 4 and 24 weeks of treatment, with a later scalp biopsy in several patients. Scalp clonality was compared among normal scalp (n=4), patchy alopecia areata scalp (n=8), and alopecia totalis/universalis scalp (n=8). Disease severity in treated patients was measured with the SALT score, which quantifies the percentage of affected scalp surface area. In humans, TCRbeta sequencing was performed on scalp tissue and on sorted CD4+ and CD8+ peripheral blood T cells from healthy controls and from patients with patchy or totalis/universalis alopecia areata. RNA was extracted with the PAXgene miRNA kit for fixed scalp, the miRNeasy kit for PBMCs, and the RNeasy kit for mouse skin. immunoSEQ multiplex PCR using 35 Vbeta forward primers and 13 Jbeta reverse primers was used to amplify TCRbeta CDR3 regions. What the authors observed across the whole study: Compared with normal scalp, lesional scalp, particularly in alopecia totalis/universalis, had higher clonality and more expanded CD8+ clones, which suggests antigenic drive. Shared TCR sequences between patients were less evident than in mice, which may be partly attributable to HLA diversity in the patient population. Scalp TCR repertoire analysis is complicated because resident alphabeta T cells in normal human skin are also sequenced, whereas mouse skin is dominated by gammadelta T cells. Because the treated cohort was small and had just a single nonresponder, larger studies are needed to establish links between baseline CD8+ expansion and response. Scalp clonality and the number of expanded CD8+ clones among the top 100 scalp clones were significantly decreased by tofacitinib. During tofacitinib treatment, many expanded lesional clones remained in scalp and blood, and this persistence may partly explain relapse after treatment is stopped.

Library preparation was by the immunoSEQ multiplex PCR assay. For TCR sequencing, RNA was extracted from every sample and reverse transcribed into cDNA to serve as template. SuperScript III was used to make first-strand cDNA, primed with a 2:1 mix of oligo-dT and random hexamers. A synthetic immune receptor repertoire was used to assess amplification bias, and residual bias was removed computationally. In the source study's methods: Raw reads were preprocessed for error removal, and CDR3 was defined according to IMGT conventions as running from the conserved cysteine to phenylalanine. Clonality was computed by normalizing Shannon entropy by log2 of the number of productive unique TCRs and subtracting the result from 1. CD4 or CD8 identity of scalp clones was inferred by cross-referencing scalp TCRbeta sequences with sorted blood CD4 and CD8 repertoires. TCRdb carries this immuneACCESS record with in-frame sequences only. Its versions omit some clonotypes, under half of them owing to an unresolved V gene in the studies checked, with the rest unexplained. V and J calls plus clone size are reproduced from that table; the DNA served to infer D and trimming. In all, the sample holds about 210,000 clones, and 66% of those were seen once. The ten largest clones take up more than 0.95% of the sample.

In light of the paper, this sample's treatment or condition label describes: oral pan-JAK inhibitor, 5-10 mg twice daily. Lesional scalp punch biopsies and peripheral blood were obtained from alopecia areata patients. PBMCs were isolated by density centrifugation and stained for CD3, CD4 and CD8, and CD4+ and CD8+ T cells were sorted on a FACSAria. V is shortened by 5 bases, J by 4 bases, and the region joining them spans 11 bases. From the cysteine through the phenylalanine, the CDR3 covers 13 amino acids. Only the CDR3 portion is preserved as DNA: 39 bases, with reading frame beginning at the first base. CDR1 and CDR2 (MNHEY, SMNVEV) derive from the germline V gene (reference sequence).

This specimen consisted of CD4+ T cells sorted from blood, obtained around week 42, from a patient treated with tofacitinib. The chain uses TRBV27 and TRBJ1-2, with TRBD1 tentatively as D gene (6 bases match). This clonotype originated in a human donor with alopecia areata. The sequenced DNA: TGTGCCAGCAGTCAGGACAGAGGCTATGGCTACACCTTC. This translates into CASSQDRGYGYTF.